These 22 T cell receptor beta chains originate from one sample sequenced in a study of T cell responses to AZD1222 COVID-19 vaccine. Repertoires were generated with immunoSEQ multiplex PCR, while TCRdb's copy carries only in-frame clones and drops some. Here the sample spans under 150,000 clones, roughly 88% being singletons. The starting material was peripheral blood, obtained on day 0 of AZD1222 vaccination. These receptors all stem from an adult in good health.

The rearrangement uses TRBV7-3 and TRBJ2-7; 8 bases agree with TRBD2. This CDR3 has 14 amino acids. CDR1 and CDR2 (germline): SGHTA, FQGTGA. V lost 3 bases, J lost 7 bases, and 8 bases stayed unmatched. The CDR3 here is CASSLGGRHDEQYF. The CDR3 nucleotides are TGTGCCAGCAGCTTGGGCGGGAGGCACGATGAGCAGTACTTC.

This clone was seen just once. DNA of the CDR3: TGTGCCAGTAGTATAAGGTCAGCAAACACTGAAGCTTTCTTT. Translating it yields CASSIRSANTEAFF. This chain connects TRBV19 to TRBJ1-1; D remains unclear. Germline assignment: CDR1 LNHDA and CDR2 SQIVND (reference sequence). The CDR3 spans 14 residues. Trimming cost V 2 bases and J 2 bases, with 9 bases left between them.

The chain recombines TRBV12-3 or TRBV12-4 with TRBJ1-2; TRBD1 matches 7 bases. J lost 8 bases, V lost 5 bases, and 8 bases had no gene match. The CDR3 length is 13 residues. CDR3 DNA: TGTGCCAGCAGTCCCGACAGGGTCGAGGGCTACACCTTC. Protein sequence: CASSPDRVEGYTF.

The chain has TRBV7-3 and TRBJ1-1, with a tentative D call TRBD1 (5 bases). Trimming left V 5 bases short and J 4 bases short, with 14 bases between. Germline CDR1 reads SGHTA; CDR2 reads FQGTGA. The CDR3 is 14 residues long. CDR3 DNA sequence: TGTGCCAGCAGCCCCGAGGGAAGGGGCACTGAAGCTTTCTTT. As protein: CASSPEGRGTEAFF.

This clone has a handful of counts. The chain combines TRBV10-1 with TRBJ2-1; 8 bases are a match to TRBD2. Germline V gene lookup returns CDR1 WNHNN and CDR2 SYGVQD (reference sequence). V lost 6 bases, J lost 7 bases, and 14 bases stayed unmatched. This CDR3 is built from 16 residues. DNA of the CDR3: TGCGCCAGCAGCGTTTTAGGTAGCGGGGAAACGAATGAGCAGTTCTTC. It is translated as CASSVLGSGETNEQFF.

This clone was observed a handful of times. CDR3: CASSLGGQGETQYF. The CDR3 bases are TGTGCCAGCAGCTTGGGAGGGCAAGGCGAGACCCAGTACTTC. V and J are TRBV5-6 and TRBJ2-5; a possible D gene is TRBD2 (5 bases). V lost 0 bases and J 5 bases, leaving 11 bases between the germline ends. The CDR3 length is 14 residues. CDR1 and CDR2 (germline): SGHDT, YYEEEE.

The chain uses TRBV3-1 (or the pseudogene TRBV3-2) and TRBJ1-3; D perhaps matches TRBD1 (6 bases). Trimming cost V 2 bases and J 0 bases, with 11 bases left between them. Germline V CDR1 and CDR2: LGHDT, YNNKEL (reference sequence). The CDR3 has 16 amino acids. For the CDR3, the DNA is TGTGCCAGCAGCCAACTTCAGGGGAGCTCTGGAAACACCATATATTTT. This sequence encodes CASSQLQGSSGNTIYF.

This clone has more than one count but fewer than ten. The chain has TRBV18 and TRBJ2-1, with 13 bases aligning to TRBD2. The CDR3 runs to 17 residues. V shed 4 bases and J 0 bases; nucleotides not matched to a gene: 3. Germline CDR1 reads KGHSH; CDR2 reads LQKENI. The CDR3 loop is CASSLTSGGGSYNEQFF. The CDR3 region has the DNA TGTGCCAGCTCACTCACTAGCGGGGGGGGCTCCTACAATGAGCAGTTCTTC.

J is TRBJ1-1 and V is TRBV14; D is unresolved. V lost 3 bases and J 0 bases, leaving 5 bases between the germline ends. Germline V lookup: CDR1 SGHDN, CDR2 FVKESK. The CDR3 contains 13 residues. The CDR3 sequence is CASSHPMNTEAFF. The CDR3 DNA sequence: TGTGCCAGCAGCCATCCTATGAACACTGAAGCTTTCTTT.

The J gene is TRBJ1-5, the V gene TRBV2; D is unclear. V lost 6 bases, J lost 5 bases, and 8 bases lay in between. The CDR3 extends over 12 amino acids. Germline assignment: CDR1 SNHLY and CDR2 FYNNEI. Here the CDR3 DNA reads TGTGCCAGCAGCGGAGAGGATCAGCCCCAGCATTTT. Translating it yields CASSGEDQPQHF.

This sequence joins TRBV7-3 and TRBJ2-2; 9 bases are a match to TRBD2. V shed 1 base and J 3 bases; nucleotides not matched to a gene: 3. In germline, CDR1 is SGHTA, CDR2 FQGTGA. The CDR3 loop spans 16 amino acids. In nucleotides, the CDR3 is TGTGCCAGCAGCTTAAGGCTAGCGGGATACACCGGGGAGCTGTTTTTT. This encodes CASSLRLAGYTGELFF.

V is TRBV3-1 (or the pseudogene TRBV3-2) and J is TRBJ2-4; 11 bases are a match to TRBD1. Unmatched junction bases numbered 4, after V lost 5 bases and J lost 7 bases. Germline V CDR1 and CDR2: LGHDT, YNNKEL (reference sequence). CDR3 length: 14 amino acids. CDR3 residues: CASSGRDRGNIQYF. In nucleotides, the CDR3 is TGTGCCAGCAGCGGCCGGGACAGGGGGAACATTCAGTACTTC.

This rearrangement joins TRBV7-3 to TRBJ1-1; D not resolved. The CDR3 totals 13 residues. The germline V gene has CDR1 SGHTA and CDR2 FQGTGA. The V end was cut by 3 bases, the J end by 1 base, with 6 bases between. The DNA of the CDR3 is TGTGCCAGCAGCTTTTCTCGGAACACTGAAGCTTTCTTT. It is translated as CASSFSRNTEAFF.

CDR3 sequence: CASRQGGNTIYF. CDR3 sequence (DNA): TGTGCCAGCAGACAGGGAGGAAACACCATATATTTT. The V call is TRBV2, the J call TRBJ1-3, with TRBD1 as a possible D gene (6 bases). Looked up from germline, CDR1 is SNHLY and CDR2 is FYNNEI. The CDR3 covers 12 residues. Trimming shortened V by 6 bases and J by 4 bases, and 7 bases separated the two germline ends.

This clone was recorded only once. The V and J genes are TRBV3-1 (or the pseudogene TRBV3-2) and TRBJ1-5; 11 bases line up with TRBD1. This CDR3 spans 16 amino acids. The germline V gene has CDR1 LGHDT and CDR2 YNNKEL (reference sequence). V shed 3 bases and J 9 bases; nucleotides not matched to a gene: 10. This CDR3 reads CASSQSGTGGVGPQHF. The DNA for the CDR3 is TGTGCCAGCAGCCAGTCCGGGACAGGGGGAGTAGGGCCCCAGCATTTT.

The chain is built from TRBV24-1 and TRBJ2-3; 7 positions match TRBD2. Germline V gene sequence: CDR1 KGHDR, CDR2 SFDVKD. V was clipped by 8 bases and J by 3 bases; unmatched bases: 7. The CDR3 loop spans 14 amino acids. DNA for the CDR3: TGTGCCACCAAGGCAGCGGGATTAACAGATACGCAGTATTTT. Translating gives CATKAAGLTDTQYF.

The chain uses TRBV5-4 and TRBJ2-1; 8 nucleotides align to TRBD2. The germline V gene encodes CDR1 SGHNT and CDR2 YYREEE (reference sequence). The CDR3 extends over 15 amino acids. With 0 bases clipped from V and 4 bases from J, the junction kept 3 bases outside the gene matches. The CDR3 DNA is TGTGCCAGCAGCTTGGGCGGGAGGTCTTACAATGAGCAGTTCTTC. Amino acid sequence: CASSLGGRSYNEQFF.

V is TRBV6-5 and J is TRBJ1-1; 9 nucleotides agree with TRBD1. The V and J ends lost 6 bases and 4 bases, in that order; junction bases with no gene match: 6. The CDR3 loop spans 14 amino acids. From germline, CDR1 is MNHEY and CDR2 SVGAGI. Written as DNA, the CDR3 is TGTGCCAGCAGAAGGACAGGGGCTGGCACTGAAGCTTTCTTT. This gives the protein CASRRTGAGTEAFF.

Only a few counts were recorded for this clone. This chain uses TRBV27 with TRBJ1-2; TRBD1 agrees at 8 bases. V shed 3 bases, J shed 7 bases, and the junction held 7 bases outside the gene matches. This CDR3 comprises 14 residues. Germline V gene data show CDR1 as MNHEY and CDR2 as SMNVEV (reference sequence). CDR3 loop: CASSLSAGGFGYTF. The CDR3 nucleotides are TGTGCCAGCAGTTTGAGTGCAGGGGGCTTTGGCTACACCTTC.

The chain links TRBV9 to TRBJ2-2, with TRBD2 as a possible D gene (5 bases). This CDR3 is built from 18 residues. Trimming took off 0 bases at V and 5 bases at J, with 20 bases between the two ends. Germline V gene sequence: CDR1 SGDLS, CDR2 YYNGEE. CDR3 protein: CASSVAFTRAAYTGELFF. DNA of the CDR3: TGTGCCAGCAGCGTAGCTTTCACGAGGGCGGCGTATACCGGGGAGCTGTTTTTT.

This clone was observed a single time. The J gene is TRBJ1-2, the V gene TRBV19, with a tentative D call TRBD1 (5 bases). V lost 6 bases to trimming and J lost 6 bases, with 14 bases between them. The germline V gene encodes CDR1 LNHDA and CDR2 SQIVND (reference sequence). This CDR3 region has 13 residues. The CDR3 region has the DNA TGTGCCAGTAGGTTCGGCAGGGTAGATGGCTACACCTTC. Its protein is CASRFGRVDGYTF.

The rearrangement uses TRBV5-1 and TRBJ2-7; D is possibly TRBD1 (6 bases). Trimming cost V 3 bases and J 9 bases, with 19 bases left between them. Looked up from germline, CDR1 is SGHRS and CDR2 is YFSETQ. This CDR3 region has 14 residues. CDR3 bases: TGCGCCAGCAGCTCAGGGGAGAGGGTTGAGGGGCAGTACTTC. Translated: CASSSGERVEGQYF.